The rows below give T cell receptor beta chains drawn from one sample of a study of tumor and adjacent non-tumor tissue in lung cancer. TCRdb processed the multiplex PCR reads anew with MiXCR; each CDR3 protein has one entry. The sample yields tens of thousands of distinct CDR3 sequences, 60% to 85% seen once. The sample taken for sequencing was lung tumor tissue. The receptors derive from a woman aged 50 to 60 with non-small cell lung cancer. The CDR3 runs from the conserved cysteine through the conserved F or W. D genes are given only for firm matches. Clone size, where shown, is once, few, many, or a class for clones that have expanded.

CDR3aa: CASPVSRGDAYGYTF
CDR3nt: TGTGCCTCCCCAGTTTCAAGAGGGGATGCCTATGGCTACACCTTC
abundance: -
v_gene: TRBV6-2/TRBV6-3
j_gene: TRBJ1-2
d_gene: -

CDR3aa: CSVGGSTNEKLFF
CDR3nt: TGCAGTGTTGGTGGGTCAACTAATGAAAAACTGTTTTTT
abundance: many
v_gene: TRBV20-1
j_gene: TRBJ1-4
d_gene: -

CDR3aa: CASSIQGQIQPHHF
CDR3nt: TGTGCCAGCAGTATTCAGGGCCAAATTCAGCCCCACCATTTT
abundance: -
v_gene: TRBV6-6
j_gene: TRBJ1-5
d_gene: -

CDR3aa: CASSPNPGNTEAFF
CDR3nt: TGTGCCAGCAGCCCCAATCCGGGGAACACTGAAGCTTTCTTT
abundance: -
v_gene: TRBV7-2
j_gene: TRBJ1-1
d_gene: -

CDR3aa: CASNLKGTETFF
CDR3nt: TGTGCCAGCAACTTGAAGGGGACTGAAACTTTCTTT
abundance: -
v_gene: TRBV11-2
j_gene: TRBJ1-1
d_gene: -

CDR3aa: CSSQLRGNTEAFF
CDR3nt: TGCAGTTCGCAACTGAGGGGAAACACTGAAGCTTTCTTT
abundance: many
v_gene: TRBV20-1
j_gene: TRBJ1-1
d_gene: -

CDR3aa: CASKGQSKNVQYF
CDR3nt: TGTGCCAGCAAGGGACAATCCAAAAACGTTCAGTACTTC
abundance: -
v_gene: TRBV6-1
j_gene: TRBJ2-4
d_gene: -

CDR3aa: CASSAGLTNTGELFF
CDR3nt: TGCGCCAGCAGTGCTGGACTAACTAACACCGGGGAGCTATTTTTT
abundance: -
v_gene: TRBV10-1
j_gene: TRBJ2-2
d_gene: -

CDR3aa: CAAGPGGGRNTEAFF
CDR3nt: TGTGCAGCAGGCCCTGGGGGGGGGAGGAACACAGAAGCTTTCTTT
abundance: -
v_gene: TRBV11-2
j_gene: TRBJ1-1
d_gene: -

CDR3aa: CASNEGWGHTEAFF
CDR3nt: TGTGCCAGCAATGAGGGATGGGGTCACACTGAAGCTTTCTTT
abundance: -
v_gene: TRBV2
j_gene: TRBJ1-1
d_gene: -

CDR3aa: CASNLFCKPTRIGTGELFF
CDR3nt: TGTGCCAGCAACTTGTTCTGTAAACCGACTAGAATAGGCACCGGGGAGTTGTTTTTT
abundance: few
v_gene: TRBV12-1
j_gene: TRBJ2-2
d_gene: -

CDR3aa: CACRRDGNTEAFF
CDR3nt: TGTGCCTGCAGAAGGGACGGGAACACTGAAGCCTTCTTT
abundance: -
v_gene: TRBV12-3/TRBV12-4
j_gene: TRBJ1-1
d_gene: -

CDR3aa: CASSQYRSPSYNEQYF
CDR3nt: TGCGCCAGCAGCCAATATCGTTCCCCGTCCTACAATGAGCAATACTTC
abundance: -
v_gene: TRBV4-1
j_gene: TRBJ2-1
d_gene: -

CDR3aa: CASSEEGLAGNNEQFF
CDR3nt: TGTGCCAGCAGTGAGGAAGGACTAGCGGGGAACAATGAGCAGTTCTTC
abundance: many
v_gene: TRBV6-1
j_gene: TRBJ2-1
d_gene: TRBD2

CDR3aa: CAISGRLAFSLGDNEQFF
CDR3nt: TGTGCCATCAGTGGGAGACTAGCGTTCTCCTTGGGGGACAATGAGCAGTTCTTC
abundance: -
v_gene: TRBV10-3
j_gene: TRBJ2-1
d_gene: TRBD2

CDR3aa: CGNSRRSYGGNSPLHF
CDR3nt: TGTGGCAACAGTCGACGATCCTACGGGGGGAATTCACCCCTCCACTTT
abundance: -
v_gene: TRBV28
j_gene: TRBJ1-6
d_gene: -

CDR3aa: CASELSKGLASPLHF
CDR3nt: TGTGCCAGCGAGCTATCCAAGGGGCTCGCTTCACCCCTCCACTTT
abundance: -
v_gene: TRBV28
j_gene: TRBJ1-6
d_gene: -

CDR3aa: CASSSGNGSSTDTQYF
CDR3nt: TGTGCCAGCAGTTCAGGTAACGGGAGTTCCACTGATACGCAGTATTTT
abundance: -
v_gene: TRBV12-3/TRBV12-4
j_gene: TRBJ2-3
d_gene: -

CDR3aa: CASSQDDSRVRGYSF
CDR3nt: TGTGCCAGCAGCCAAGATGATTCGAGGGTACGAGGCTACAGCTTC
abundance: -
v_gene: TRBV4-2
j_gene: TRBJ1-2
d_gene: -

CDR3aa: CSIEPHGTGDTREHYF
CDR3nt: TGCAGCATTGAACCCCACGGGACAGGGGATACTAGGGAGCACTACTTC
abundance: -
v_gene: TRBV29-1
j_gene: TRBJ2-7
d_gene: TRBD1

CDR3aa: CASSLCGGRAGDNEQFF
CDR3nt: TGTGCCAGCAGTTTATGTGGAGGGAGGGCCGGGGACAATGAGCAGTTCTTC
abundance: -
v_gene: TRBV28
j_gene: TRBJ2-1
d_gene: TRBD2

CDR3aa: CASGIGNAAGANVLTF
CDR3nt: TGTGCCAGTGGTATAGGGAACGCTGCTGGGGCCAACGTCCTGACTTTC
abundance: -
v_gene: TRBV19
j_gene: TRBJ2-6
d_gene: -

CDR3aa: CASARPGQETQYF
CDR3nt: TGTGCCAGCGCCCGGCCGGGACAAGAGACCCAGTACTTC
abundance: -
v_gene: TRBV12-3/TRBV12-4
j_gene: TRBJ2-5
d_gene: -

CDR3aa: CASSEELHTDTQYF
CDR3nt: TGTGCCAGCAGTGAGGAACTCCACACAGATACGCAGTATTTT
abundance: -
v_gene: TRBV6-1
j_gene: TRBJ2-3
d_gene: -

CDR3aa: CSVVDRKRGLQETQYF
CDR3nt: TGCAGCGTTGTAGATAGGAAGAGGGGGCTACAAGAGACCCAGTACTTC
abundance: -
v_gene: TRBV29-1
j_gene: TRBJ2-5
d_gene: TRBD1

CDR3aa: CSLGFTEAFF
CDR3nt: TGCAGCCTGGGGTTCACTGAAGCTTTCTTT
abundance: many
v_gene: TRBV29-1
j_gene: TRBJ1-1
d_gene: -

CDR3aa: CSAAPRQGLTYEHYF
CDR3nt: TGCAGCGCCGCACCCCGACAGGGGCTGACCTACGAGCATTACTTC
abundance: -
v_gene: TRBV29-1
j_gene: TRBJ2-7
d_gene: TRBD1

CDR3aa: CGVPGSTDTQYF
CDR3nt: TGCGGTGTTCCGGGATCCACAGATACGCAGTATTTC
abundance: -
v_gene: TRBV20-1
j_gene: TRBJ2-3
d_gene: -

CDR3aa: CSVTGTSPYKQYF
CDR3nt: TGTAGCGTTACAGGGACTAGCCCCTACAAGCAGTACTTC
abundance: -
v_gene: TRBV29-1
j_gene: TRBJ2-7
d_gene: TRBD2

CDR3aa: CAWSVQGLNEKLFF
CDR3nt: TGTGCCTGGAGTGTCCAAGGCTTAAATGAAAAACTGTTTTTT
abundance: many
v_gene: TRBV30
j_gene: TRBJ1-4
d_gene: -

CDR3aa: CARSPEGQANTEAFF
CDR3nt: TGTGCCAGGAGCCCAGAGGGACAGGCAAACACTGAAGCTTTCTTT
abundance: once
v_gene: TRBV4-2
j_gene: TRBJ1-1
d_gene: TRBD1

CDR3aa: CASKMDSNYGYTF
CDR3nt: TGTGCCAGCAAAATGGACAGTAACTATGGCTACACTTTC
abundance: -
v_gene: TRBV12-3/TRBV12-4
j_gene: TRBJ1-2
d_gene: -

CDR3aa: CASSPGGYPIDTQYF
CDR3nt: TGTGCCAGCAGCCCTGGGGGCTATCCCATAGATACGCAGTATTTT
abundance: -
v_gene: TRBV7-9
j_gene: TRBJ2-3
d_gene: -

CDR3aa: CASSAGGVNDQPQHF
CDR3nt: TGTGCCAGCAGCGCGGGGGGGGTTAACGATCAGCCCCAGCATTTT
abundance: -
v_gene: TRBV11-2
j_gene: TRBJ1-5
d_gene: -

CDR3aa: CAWTDMSEGPQYF
CDR3nt: TGTGCCTGGACGGACATGTCAGAGGGACCGCAGTATTTT
abundance: -
v_gene: TRBV30
j_gene: TRBJ2-3
d_gene: -

CDR3aa: CAGSLVRDTGELFF
CDR3nt: TGTGCCGGCAGTCTTGTTAGGGACACCGGGGAGCTCTTTTTT
abundance: -
v_gene: TRBV11-2
j_gene: TRBJ2-2
d_gene: -

CDR3aa: CASTFSGANYEQYF
CDR3nt: TGTGCCAGCACTTTCTCGGGAGCTAACTACGAGCAATACTTC
abundance: -
v_gene: TRBV12-3/TRBV12-4
j_gene: TRBJ2-7
d_gene: -

CDR3aa: CRVERQGAYDYTF
CDR3nt: TGCAGAGTCGAACGGCAGGGGGCTTATGACTACACCTTC
abundance: -
v_gene: TRBV29-1
j_gene: TRBJ1-2
d_gene: TRBD1

CDR3aa: CAINPSGPQRGEQYF
CDR3nt: TGTGCCATCAACCCCAGCGGGCCGCAAAGGGGCGAGCAGTACTTC
abundance: many
v_gene: TRBV10-3
j_gene: TRBJ2-7
d_gene: -

CDR3aa: CASSPSTGTATYEQHF
CDR3nt: TGTGCCAGCAGCCCTTCTACCGGGACAGCCACCTACGAGCAGCACTTC
abundance: -
v_gene: TRBV5-8
j_gene: TRBJ2-7
d_gene: TRBD1

CDR3aa: CASSFRGLQPQHF
CDR3nt: TGTGCCAGCAGTTTCAGGGGGCTTCAGCCCCAGCATTTT
abundance: many
v_gene: TRBV28
j_gene: TRBJ1-5
d_gene: TRBD1

CDR3aa: CASSPAREDSTDTQYF
CDR3nt: TGTGCCAGCAGCCCGGCTCGCGAGGATAGCACAGATACGCAGTATTTT
abundance: -
v_gene: TRBV4-2
j_gene: TRBJ2-3
d_gene: -

CDR3aa: CAISPGTDTQYF
CDR3nt: TGTGCCATCTCTCCGGGGACAGATACGCAGTATTTT
abundance: many
v_gene: TRBV10-3
j_gene: TRBJ2-3
d_gene: -

CDR3aa: CANRNIIGQWSYGYTF
CDR3nt: TGTGCCAACAGAAACATTATAGGGCAGTGGTCCTATGGCTACACCTTC
abundance: once
v_gene: TRBV6-5
j_gene: TRBJ1-2
d_gene: -